This T cell receptor (beta chain) stems from a study of post-analysis software for immune sequencing data. Study as a whole: Disease courses included relapsing-remitting, secondary progressive and progressive-relapsing multiple sclerosis. Regarding the study as a whole: About five TRBV segments, including TRBV5-6, TRBV5-1 and TRBV20-1, were more frequent in patients than controls. Under the F measure, samples that were prepared in one batch clustered strongly together. Normalized Chao1 diversity in multiple sclerosis patients fell significantly below that of controls.

Losses at the gene ends were 7 bases for V and 2 bases for J; bases not matched to a gene: 3. Per germline, CDR1 SQVTM and CDR2 ANQGSEA. The CDR3 length is 13 residues. The TCR beta cDNA libraries contained unique molecular identifiers. T cells numbering about 0.95 to 10 million yielded a few hundred thousand cDNA molecules. One entry per CDR3 protein results from TCRdb running MiXCR on the PCR reads. The sample has some 700,000 distinct CDR3 sequences, 55% to 60% seen once; the top ten hold roughly 10%. Regarding this clonotype: Its antigen is unknown.

This receptor was taken from a girl aged 2-10 years with multiple sclerosis. J is TRBJ2-7 and V is TRBV29-1, with 12 positions matching TRBD2. The sequenced sample was blood. CDR3 protein: CSAWTSGTYEQYF. For the CDR3, the DNA is TGCAGCGCTTGGACTAGCGGGACCTACGAGCAGTACTTC.